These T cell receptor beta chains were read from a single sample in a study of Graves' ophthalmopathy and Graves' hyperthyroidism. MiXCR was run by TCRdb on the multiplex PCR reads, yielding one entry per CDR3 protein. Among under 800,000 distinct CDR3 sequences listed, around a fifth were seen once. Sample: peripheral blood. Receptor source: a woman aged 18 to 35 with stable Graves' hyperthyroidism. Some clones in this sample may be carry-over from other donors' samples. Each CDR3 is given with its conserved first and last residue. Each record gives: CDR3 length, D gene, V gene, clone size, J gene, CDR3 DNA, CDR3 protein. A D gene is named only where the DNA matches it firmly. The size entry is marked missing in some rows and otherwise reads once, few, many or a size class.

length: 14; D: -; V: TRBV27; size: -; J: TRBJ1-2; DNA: TGTGCCAGCAGCGTAACGGGGCTCGTCGGGGGCTACACCTTC; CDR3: CASSVTGLVGGYTF
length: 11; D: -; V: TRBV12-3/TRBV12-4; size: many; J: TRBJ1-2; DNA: TGTGCCAGCAGTGGGGGGGGTGGCTACACCTTC; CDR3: CASSGGGGYTF
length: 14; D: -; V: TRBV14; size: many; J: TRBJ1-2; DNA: TGTGCCAGCAGCCAAGGAAGCAGGGGAGGCGGCTACACCTTC; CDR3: CASSQGSRGGGYTF
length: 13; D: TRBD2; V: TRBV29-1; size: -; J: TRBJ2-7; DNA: TGCAGCGCAGTAGCGGGACTGAGCTACGAGCAGTACTTC; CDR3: CSAVAGLSYEQYF
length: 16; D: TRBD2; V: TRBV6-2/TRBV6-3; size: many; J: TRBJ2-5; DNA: TGTGCCAGCAGTTACACTAGCGGGGGGGCCGGGGAGACCCAGTACTTC; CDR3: CASSYTSGGAGETQYF
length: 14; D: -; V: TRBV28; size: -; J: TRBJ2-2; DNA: TGTGTCAGCAGTCAACAGGGCAACACCGGGGAGCTGTTTTTT; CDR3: CVSSQQGNTGELFF
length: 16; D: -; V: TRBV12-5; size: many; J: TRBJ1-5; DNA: TGTGCTAGTGGTTTGGTAACCGGTAGGAGCAATCAGCCCCAGCATTTT; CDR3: CASGLVTGRSNQPQHF
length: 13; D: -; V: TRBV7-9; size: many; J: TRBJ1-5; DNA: TGTGCCAGCAGCTTTACAGGGCGTCAGCCCCAGCATTTT; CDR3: CASSFTGRQPQHF
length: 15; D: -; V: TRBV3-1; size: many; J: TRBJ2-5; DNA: TGTGCCAGCAGCCAGAGAATGAGGATTTATGAGACCCAGTACTTC; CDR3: CASSQRMRIYETQYF
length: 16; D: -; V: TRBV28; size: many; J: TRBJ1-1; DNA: TGTGCCAGCAGTTCGACAGGAGGTAATTGGAACACTGAAGCTTTCTTT; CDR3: CASSSTGGNWNTEAFF
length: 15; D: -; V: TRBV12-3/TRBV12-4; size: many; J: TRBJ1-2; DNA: TGTGCCAGCATTGGCCTACAGGGAACTAACTATGGCTACACCTTC; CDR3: CASIGLQGTNYGYTF
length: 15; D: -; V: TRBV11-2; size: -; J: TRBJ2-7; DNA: TGTGCCAGCAGCTTCTCCCTAGAGGTAGCGTACGAGCAGTACTTC; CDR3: CASSFSLEVAYEQYF
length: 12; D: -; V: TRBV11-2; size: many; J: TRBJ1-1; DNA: TGTGCCAGCAGCTTCACCCCAATTGAAGCTTTCTTT; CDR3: CASSFTPIEAFF
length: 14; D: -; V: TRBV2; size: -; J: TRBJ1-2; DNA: TGTGCCAGCAGTGACTCCCTGACTTCCTATGGCTACACCTTC; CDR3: CASSDSLTSYGYTF
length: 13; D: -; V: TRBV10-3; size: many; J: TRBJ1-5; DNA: TGTGCCATCAGAAAGGATAGCAATCAGCCCCAGCATTTT; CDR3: CAIRKDSNQPQHF
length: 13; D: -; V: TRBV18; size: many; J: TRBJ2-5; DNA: TGTGCCAGCTCACCAAATGCTGGCGAGACCCAGTACTTC; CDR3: CASSPNAGETQYF